The TCR beta chain under discussion was sequenced for a study of cytomegalovirus exposure and HLA in healthy donors. About the study: Inside one of the first data releases sat 75 million to 100 million unique TCRs taken from HLA-typed donors.

CDR1 is SEHNR and CDR2 is FQNEAQ in the germline V gene (reference sequence). With 8 bases removed from V and 6 bases from J, the gap between germline ends came to 11 bases. The CDR3 has 11 amino acids. Findings and caveats of the study: Association of a missense DCLRE1C variant with TCR beta V- and J-gene trimming was reported in a later analysis. Investigators reported 150 to 200 TCR beta chains as tied to cytomegalovirus. A later analysis found that most CMV-associated TCR beta chains appeared HLA-restricted.

With 60 Vbeta and 13 Jbeta primers, the PCR was carried out. Clones were sequenced by immunoSEQ multiplex PCR, and TCRdb holds only the in-frame ones, with some missing. This sample carries roughly 100,000 clones, around 15% of them seen once, and the ten largest clones take more than 0.65%. Comment on this clone: Its specificity is unknown.

Sequencing input: PBMCs. This clonotype originated in a female donor in good health and CMV-seronegative. The gene calls are TRBV7-9 and TRBJ2-7; D not certain. The CDR3 DNA sequence: TGTGCCAGCGGTCCGGGTTTCGAGCAGTACTTC. Its translation is CASGPGFEQYF.